This T cell receptor beta chain is drawn from a study of cytomegalovirus exposure and HLA in healthy donors. Looking at the study overall: A prior analysis found 95 million to 140 million unique TCR beta sequences from roughly 180 million T cells. Findings and caveats of the study: In terms of immune exposure information, only CMV serostatus was available.

Of note for this clone: Its antigen remains unknown.

This CDR3 is built from 17 residues. CDR1 SNHLY and CDR2 FYNNEI come from the germline V gene. Trimming removed 1 base at V and 0 bases at J, with 12 bases between. The PCR had 60 Vbeta and 13 Jbeta primers. The protocol was immunoSEQ multiplex PCR, while the TCRdb copy is restricted to in-frame clones and leaves out a portion. The sample lists under 300,000 clones, about nine tenths occurring once. Sequencing used PBMCs. This rearrangement joins TRBV2 to TRBJ1-4, with D perhaps matching TRBD1 (6 bases). This clonotype was obtained from a man in his forties in good health and CMV-seropositive. CDR3 coding DNA: TGTGCCAGCAGTGAAGGGTCGGACAGACCAACTAATGAAAAACTGTTTTTT. Residues: CASSEGSDRPTNEKLFF.